These T cell receptor beta chains were read from a single sample in a study of cytomegalovirus exposure and HLA in healthy donors. Measured with immunoSEQ multiplex PCR; TCRdb has only the in-frame clones, and not every one. The sample yields about 160,000 clones, approximately 80% seen once. What was sequenced was PBMCs. These receptors were obtained from a female donor in good health and CMV-seronegative. Each CDR3 is given with its conserved first and last residue. The order of the fields is D gene, clone size, J gene, V gene, CDR3 DNA, CDR3 protein. D genes are given only for firm matches. Clone sizes are given selectively: once, few, many, or a class where the clone is expanded.

D gene: TRBD1; clone size: -; J gene: TRBJ1-2; V gene: TRBV18; CDR3 DNA: TGTGCCAGCTCACCCCGGGACAGGGGGAACTATGGCTACACCTTC; CDR3 protein: CASSPRDRGNYGYTF
D gene: -; clone size: few; J gene: TRBJ1-2; V gene: TRBV5-1; CDR3 DNA: TGCGCCAGCAGCTTGGAAGCGGGGAACCACTATGGCTACACCTTC; CDR3 protein: CASSLEAGNHYGYTF
D gene: TRBD1; clone size: -; J gene: TRBJ2-5; V gene: TRBV29-1; CDR3 DNA: TGCAGCGTCGCGCGAGACAGGGGTCAAGAGACCCAGTACTTC; CDR3 protein: CSVARDRGQETQYF
D gene: -; clone size: once; J gene: TRBJ1-1; V gene: TRBV21-1; CDR3 DNA: TGTGCCAGCAGCCAACGACAGGAATACACTGAAGCTTTCTTT; CDR3 protein: CASSQRQEYTEAFF
D gene: TRBD1; clone size: -; J gene: TRBJ1-1; V gene: TRBV15; CDR3 DNA: TGTGCCACCAGCAGTGGGAGGGTCAGGGGGCGCCCCGGGATGAACACTGAAGCTTTCTTT; CDR3 protein: CATSSGRVRGRPGMNTEAFF
D gene: -; clone size: -; J gene: TRBJ1-2; V gene: TRBV28; CDR3 DNA: TGTGCCAGCAGTTTACCCCGGAGCCTCAATTTTTATGGCTACACCTTC; CDR3 protein: CASSLPRSLNFYGYTF
D gene: -; clone size: -; J gene: TRBJ2-5; V gene: TRBV7-3; CDR3 DNA: TGTGCCAGCAGCCCACCCCGCGCAGGGTACAACGAGACCCAGTACTTC; CDR3 protein: CASSPPRAGYNETQYF
D gene: TRBD1; clone size: -; J gene: TRBJ1-6; V gene: TRBV5-1; CDR3 DNA: TGCGCCAGCAGCTTGGGAGGACAGGGCAATTCACCCCTCCACTTT; CDR3 protein: CASSLGGQGNSPLHF
D gene: -; clone size: -; J gene: TRBJ1-1; V gene: TRBV6-5; CDR3 DNA: TGTGCCAGCAGTTATAGCCTGAACACTGAAGCTTTCTTT; CDR3 protein: CASSYSLNTEAFF
D gene: -; clone size: -; J gene: TRBJ1-1; V gene: TRBV27; CDR3 DNA: TGTGCCAGCAGTCTCACCTCAGATGCCACTGAAGCTTTCTTT; CDR3 protein: CASSLTSDATEAFF